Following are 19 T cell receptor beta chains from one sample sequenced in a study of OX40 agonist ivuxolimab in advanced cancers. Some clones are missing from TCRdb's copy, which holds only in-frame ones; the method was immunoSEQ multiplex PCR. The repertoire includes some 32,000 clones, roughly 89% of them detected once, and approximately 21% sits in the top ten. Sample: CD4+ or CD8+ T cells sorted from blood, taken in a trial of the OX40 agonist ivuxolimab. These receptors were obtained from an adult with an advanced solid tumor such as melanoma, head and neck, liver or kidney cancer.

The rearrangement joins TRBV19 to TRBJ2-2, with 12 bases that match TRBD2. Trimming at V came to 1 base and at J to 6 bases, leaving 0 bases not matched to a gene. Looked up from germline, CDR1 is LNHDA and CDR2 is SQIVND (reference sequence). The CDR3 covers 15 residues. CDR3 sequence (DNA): TGTGCCAGTAGTATAGGACTAGCGGGAGCCGGGGAGCTGTTTTTT. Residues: CASSIGLAGAGELFF.

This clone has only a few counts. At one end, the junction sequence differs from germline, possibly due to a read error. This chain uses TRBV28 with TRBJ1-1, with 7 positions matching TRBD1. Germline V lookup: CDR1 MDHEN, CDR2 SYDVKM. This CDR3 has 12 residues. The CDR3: CATSWGQLEAFF. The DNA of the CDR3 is TGTGCCACCAGTTGGGGACAGCTTGAAGCTTTCTTT.

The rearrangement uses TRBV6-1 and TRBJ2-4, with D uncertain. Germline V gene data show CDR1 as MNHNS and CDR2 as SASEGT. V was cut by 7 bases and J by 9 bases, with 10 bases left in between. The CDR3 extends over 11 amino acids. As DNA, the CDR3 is TGTGCCAGCACCTTTTTGGGCATTCAGTACTTC. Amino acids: CASTFLGIQYF.

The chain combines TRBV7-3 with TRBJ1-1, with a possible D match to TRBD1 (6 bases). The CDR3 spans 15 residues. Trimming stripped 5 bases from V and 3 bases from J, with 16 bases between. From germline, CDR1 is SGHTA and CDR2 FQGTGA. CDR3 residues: CASSPTGAEDTEAFF. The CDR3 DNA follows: TGTGCCAGCAGCCCTACGGGGGCGGAGGACACTGAAGCTTTCTTT.

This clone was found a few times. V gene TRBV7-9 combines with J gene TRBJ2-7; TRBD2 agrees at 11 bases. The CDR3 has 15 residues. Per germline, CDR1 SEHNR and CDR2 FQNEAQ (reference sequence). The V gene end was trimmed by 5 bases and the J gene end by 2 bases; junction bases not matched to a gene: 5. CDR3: CASSIGTSGTYEQYF. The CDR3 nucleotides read TGTGCCAGCAGCATCGGGACTAGCGGCACCTACGAGCAGTACTTC.

Here the CDR3 DNA reads TGTGCCAGCAGCGTATCTTACAGGGTTGGCACTGAAGCTTTCTTT. It translates to CASSVSYRVGTEAFF. The chain links TRBV9 to TRBJ1-1, with a weak D call TRBD1 (6 bases). Germline assignment: CDR1 SGDLS and CDR2 YYNGEE. The CDR3 runs to 15 residues. V dropped 1 base and J dropped 4 bases, with 14 bases sitting between them.

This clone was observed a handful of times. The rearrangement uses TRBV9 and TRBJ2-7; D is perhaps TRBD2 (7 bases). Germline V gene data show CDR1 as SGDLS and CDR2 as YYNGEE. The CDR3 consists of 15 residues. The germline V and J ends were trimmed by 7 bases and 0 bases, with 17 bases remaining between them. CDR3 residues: CASGRGEGRSYEQYF. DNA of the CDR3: TGTGCCAGCGGGAGGGGGGAAGGTCGCTCCTACGAGCAGTACTTC.

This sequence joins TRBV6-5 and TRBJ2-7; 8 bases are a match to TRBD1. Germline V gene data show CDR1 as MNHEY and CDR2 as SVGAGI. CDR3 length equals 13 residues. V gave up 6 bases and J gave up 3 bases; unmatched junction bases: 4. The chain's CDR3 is CASREDRVYEQYF. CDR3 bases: TGTGCCAGCAGAGAGGACAGGGTCTACGAGCAGTACTTC.

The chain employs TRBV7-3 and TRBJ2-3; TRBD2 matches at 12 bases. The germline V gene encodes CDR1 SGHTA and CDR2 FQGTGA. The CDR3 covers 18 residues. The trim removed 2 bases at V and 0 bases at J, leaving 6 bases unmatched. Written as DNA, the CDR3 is TGTGCCAGCAGCTTACCAACCGGGACTAGCGGGAGCACAGATACGCAGTATTTT. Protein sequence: CASSLPTGTSGSTDTQYF.

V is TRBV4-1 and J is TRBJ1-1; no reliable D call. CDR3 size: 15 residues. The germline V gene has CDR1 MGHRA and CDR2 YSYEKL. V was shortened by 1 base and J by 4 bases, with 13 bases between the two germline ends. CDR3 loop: CASSQGRTLVTEAFF. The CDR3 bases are TGCGCCAGCAGCCAAGGGAGGACCCTCGTCACTGAAGCTTTCTTT.

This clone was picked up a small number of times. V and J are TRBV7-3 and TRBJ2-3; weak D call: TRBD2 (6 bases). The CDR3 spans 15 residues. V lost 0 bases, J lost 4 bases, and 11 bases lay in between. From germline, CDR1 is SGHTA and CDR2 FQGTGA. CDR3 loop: CASSLTGGLADTQYF. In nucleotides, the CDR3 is TGTGCCAGCAGCTTAACGGGAGGATTGGCAGATACGCAGTATTTT.

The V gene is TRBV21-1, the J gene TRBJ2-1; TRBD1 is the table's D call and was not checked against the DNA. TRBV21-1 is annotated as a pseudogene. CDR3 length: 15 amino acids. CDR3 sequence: CASSKVYHTYNEQFF. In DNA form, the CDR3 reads TGTGCCAGCAGCAAAGTGTACCACACCTACAATGAGCAGTTCTTC.

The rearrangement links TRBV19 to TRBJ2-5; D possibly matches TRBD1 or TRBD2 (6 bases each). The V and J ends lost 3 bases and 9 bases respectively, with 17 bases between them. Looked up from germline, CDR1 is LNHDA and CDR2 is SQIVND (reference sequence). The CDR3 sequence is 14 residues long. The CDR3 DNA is TGTGCCAGTAGTATGGGACACGGGGGACTGGCCCAGTACTTC. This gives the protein CASSMGHGGLAQYF.

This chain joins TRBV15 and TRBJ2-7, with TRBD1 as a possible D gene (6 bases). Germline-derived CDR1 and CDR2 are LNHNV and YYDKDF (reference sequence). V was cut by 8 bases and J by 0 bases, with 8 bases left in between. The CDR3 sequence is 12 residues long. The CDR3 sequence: CATGQSSYEQYF. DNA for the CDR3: TGTGCCACCGGACAGTCCTCCTACGAGCAGTACTTC.

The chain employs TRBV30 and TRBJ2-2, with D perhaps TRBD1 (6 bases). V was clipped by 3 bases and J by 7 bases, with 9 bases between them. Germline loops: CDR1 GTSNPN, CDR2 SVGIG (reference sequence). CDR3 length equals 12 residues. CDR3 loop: CAWRQGHGELFF. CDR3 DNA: TGTGCCTGGAGACAGGGCCACGGGGAGCTGTTTTTT.

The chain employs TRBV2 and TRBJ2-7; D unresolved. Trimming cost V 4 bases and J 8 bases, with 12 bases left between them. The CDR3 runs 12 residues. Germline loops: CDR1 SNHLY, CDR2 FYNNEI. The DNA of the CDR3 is TGTGCCAGCAGTGTACCCAATGACCAGCAGTACTTC. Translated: CASSVPNDQQYF. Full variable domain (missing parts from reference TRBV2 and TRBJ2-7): EPEVTQTPSHQVTQMGQEVILRCVPISNHLYFYWYRQILGQKVEFLVSFYNNEISEKSEIFDDQFSVERPDGSNFTLKIRSTKLEDSAMYFCASSVPNDQQYFGPGTRLTVT.

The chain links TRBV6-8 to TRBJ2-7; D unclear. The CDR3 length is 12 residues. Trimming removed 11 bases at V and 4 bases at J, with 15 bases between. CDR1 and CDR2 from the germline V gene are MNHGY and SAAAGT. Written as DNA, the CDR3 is TGTGCCGGCCGGGTCGATCGTTACGAGCAGTACTTC. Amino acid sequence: CAGRVDRYEQYF.

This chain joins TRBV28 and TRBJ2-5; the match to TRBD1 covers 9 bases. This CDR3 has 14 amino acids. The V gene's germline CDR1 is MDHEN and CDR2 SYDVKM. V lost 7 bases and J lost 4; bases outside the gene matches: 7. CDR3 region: CASIRTGDGETQYF. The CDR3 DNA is TGTGCCAGCATCAGGACAGGGGATGGAGAGACCCAGTACTTC.

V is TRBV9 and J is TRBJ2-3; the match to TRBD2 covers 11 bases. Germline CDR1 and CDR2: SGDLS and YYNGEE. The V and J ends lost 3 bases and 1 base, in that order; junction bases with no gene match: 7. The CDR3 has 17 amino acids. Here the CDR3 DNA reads TGTGCCAGCAGCGCCCGACTAGCGGGGCTCCGCACAGATACGCAGTATTTT. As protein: CASSARLAGLRTDTQYF.